This passage covers 11 T cell receptor beta chains from one sample sequenced in a study of cytomegalovirus exposure and HLA in healthy donors. Primers for the PCR totalled 60 Vbeta and 13 Jbeta. This table comes from immunoSEQ multiplex PCR, and its TCRdb copy is limited to in-frame clones, with some not included. The sample has approximately 190,000 clones, roughly four fifths seen once. Sequencing was carried out using PBMCs. The receptors shown here come from a woman younger than 45 in good health and CMV-seropositive.

The gene calls are TRBV19 and TRBJ1-4; perhaps TRBD1 as D (5 bases). The CDR3 runs to 16 residues. The V gene lost 3 bases and the J gene lost 0 bases, with 11 bases spanning the gap. The V gene's germline CDR1 is LNHDA and CDR2 SQIVND (reference sequence). This CDR3 reads CASSISRAATNEKLFF. CDR3 bases: TGTGCCAGTAGTATCAGCAGGGCCGCAACTAATGAAAAACTGTTTTTT.

The V call is TRBV7-9, the J call TRBJ1-2, with D uncertain. CDR1 and CDR2 (germline): SEHNR, FQNEAQ (reference sequence). V lost 1 base, J lost 5 bases, and 5 bases lay in between. The CDR3 runs 12 residues. The chain's CDR3 is CASSLGRYGYTF. CDR3 DNA: TGTGCCAGCAGCTTAGGGAGATATGGCTACACCTTC.

This clone was counted a few times. V gene TRBV5-6 combines with J gene TRBJ1-4, with 9 nucleotides matching TRBD1. Germline V lookup: CDR1 SGHDT, CDR2 YYEEEE. J lost 8 bases, V lost 2 bases, and 7 bases had no gene match. CDR3 length equals 15 residues. The CDR3: CASSFPGQGEEKLFF. In DNA, the CDR3 is TGTGCCAGCAGCTTCCCGGGACAGGGAGAGGAAAAACTGTTTTTT.

This clone has a handful of counts. The CDR3 region has the DNA TGTGCCTGTATACAAATTCGGGGACTGATGAACACTGAAGCTTTCTTT. It translates to CACIQIRGLMNTEAFF. The chain employs TRBV30 and TRBJ1-1, with D perhaps TRBD1 (5 bases). This CDR3 is built from 16 residues. V was trimmed by 6 bases and J by 0 bases, leaving 20 bases between them. Germline loops: CDR1 GTSNPN, CDR2 SVGIG (reference sequence).

The CDR3 DNA reads TGTGCCAGCAGACCAGCGGGGGACCTCACAGATACGCAGTATTTT. Encoded protein: CASRPAGDLTDTQYF. V is TRBV5-4 and J is TRBJ2-3; 8 bases are a match to TRBD2. The V segment lost 5 bases and the J segment 2 bases; nucleotides outside the gene matches: 7. Per the germline V gene, CDR1 is SGHNT and CDR2 is YYREEE (reference sequence). The CDR3 covers 15 residues.

The gene calls are TRBV19 and TRBJ1-5, with 10 bases aligning to TRBD1. The CDR3 runs 17 residues. Trimming took 6 bases from V and 2 from J; bases not matched to a gene: 10. Germline loops: CDR1 LNHDA, CDR2 SQIVND (reference sequence). The CDR3 region is CASSISRQGAGNQPQHF. The CDR3 DNA reads as TGTGCCAGTAGCATATCAAGACAGGGGGCGGGCAATCAGCCCCAGCATTTT.

The V gene is TRBV7-6, the J gene TRBJ1-4; a weak D match, TRBD1 (5 bases). Germline assignment: CDR1 SGHVS and CDR2 FNYEAQ. The CDR3 runs to 14 residues. V lost 5 bases to trimming and J lost 7 bases, with 14 bases between them. In DNA, the CDR3 is TGTGCCAGCAGCCCCATGGGAGGGGTTGAAAAACTGTTTTTT. This translates into CASSPMGGVEKLFF.

The V and J genes are TRBV5-4 and TRBJ2-5; D is ambiguous. Germline V CDR1 and CDR2: SGHNT, YYREEE (reference sequence). The CDR3 is made up of 14 amino acids. The V end lost 4 bases, the J end lost 5 bases, and 15 bases lay between the germline ends. As DNA, the CDR3 is TGTGCCAGCAGCCGATCAGGTCTCAGGGAGACCCAGTACTTC. Translating gives CASSRSGLRETQYF. Combining the CDR3 with reference TRBV5-4 and TRBJ2-5 gives the whole variable domain ETGVTQSPTHLIKTRGQQVTLRCSSQSGHNTVSWYQQALGQGPQFIFQYYREEENGRGNFPPRFSGLQFPNYSSELNVNALELDDSALYLCASSRSGLRETQYFGPGTRLLVL.

The V call is TRBV6-1, the J call TRBJ2-2, with D maybe TRBD1 (6 bases). The V gene lost 4 bases and the J gene lost 0 bases, with 18 bases spanning the gap. There are 18 residues in the CDR3. Per germline, CDR1 MNHNS and CDR2 SASEGT. The CDR3 nucleotides read TGTGCCAGCAGTGCAATCCCCAGGGGTAGCGCGAACACCGGGGAGCTGTTTTTT. It translates to CASSAIPRGSANTGELFF.

The chain is built from TRBV11-2 and TRBJ2-1; D may be TRBD1 (5 bases). Trimming pared 5 bases from V and 4 bases from J, leaving 12 bases between. This CDR3 has 14 amino acids. Germline CDR1 and CDR2: SGHAT and FQNNGV. CDR3 in amino acids: CASSRITGYNEQFF. The CDR3 region has the DNA TGTGCCAGCAGCCGTATCACAGGATACAATGAGCAGTTCTTC.

This clone was seen a single time. This chain joins TRBV5-1 and TRBJ2-2, with TRBD1 identical over 9 bases. The CDR3 length is 15 residues. V was clipped by 3 bases and J by 6 bases; unmatched bases: 6. Germline assignment: CDR1 SGHRS and CDR2 YFSETQ. The CDR3 DNA sequence: TGCGCCAGCAGCTCCGGGACAGGGTATTCCGGGGAGCTGTTTTTT. This codes for CASSSGTGYSGELFF.